The clone carrying this TCR beta chain was seen more than once but under ten times. Its target is not known. The record originates from a study of cytomegalovirus exposure and HLA in healthy donors. Whole-study findings and limits: Most TCR sequences were seen very rarely across donors, but some public TCRs occurred in many. Previously analyzed data showed that most TCR beta V segments were productive at a frequency of about 87% or about 30%. Another analysis was done later, and it associated more than 15,000 TCR beta sequences with HLA alleles at 0.05 false discovery rate.

V lost 5 bases, J lost 6 bases, and 6 bases stayed unmatched. This CDR3 spans 14 amino acids. Germline lookup yields CDR1 MDHEN and CDR2 SYDVKM. PCR amplification relied on 60 Vbeta primers (plus 13 Jbeta primers). Generated by immunoSEQ multiplex PCR, the TCRdb table keeps only in-frame clones and is missing some. Of 100,000 or so clones in the sample, around 75% were seen once. The study sampled nominally healthy donors, though unrecorded immune exposures were likely. The gene calls are TRBV28 and TRBJ1-1; 10 bases line up with TRBD1. The specimen sequenced was PBMCs. This receptor was taken from a man aged 25-45 years in good health and CMV-seronegative. The CDR3 sequence: CASSMTGGRSEAFF. The CDR3 nucleotides are TGTGCCAGCAGTATGACAGGGGGCCGTTCTGAAGCTTTCTTT.